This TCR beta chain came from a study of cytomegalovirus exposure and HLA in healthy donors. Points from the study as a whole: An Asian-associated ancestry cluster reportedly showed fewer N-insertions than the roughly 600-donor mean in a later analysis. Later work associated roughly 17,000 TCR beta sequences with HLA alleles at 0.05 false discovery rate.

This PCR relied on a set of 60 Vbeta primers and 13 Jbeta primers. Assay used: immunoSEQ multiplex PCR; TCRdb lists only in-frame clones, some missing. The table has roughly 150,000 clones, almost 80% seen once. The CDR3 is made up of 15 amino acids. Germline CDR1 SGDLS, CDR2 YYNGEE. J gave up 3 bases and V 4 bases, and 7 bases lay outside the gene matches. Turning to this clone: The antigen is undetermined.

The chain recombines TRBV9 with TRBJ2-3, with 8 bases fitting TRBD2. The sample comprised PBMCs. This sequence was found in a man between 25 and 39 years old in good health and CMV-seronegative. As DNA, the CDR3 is TGTGCCAGCAGCCGGGGGGGCGTTTCGACAGATACGCAGTATTTT. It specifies CASSRGGVSTDTQYF.